A single sample gave rise to the 17 T cell receptor beta chains below, sequenced in a study of T cell responses to AZD1222 COVID-19 vaccine. The protocol was immunoSEQ multiplex PCR, while the TCRdb copy is restricted to in-frame clones and leaves out a portion. Of about 130,000 clones in the sample, roughly 93% were seen once. The sample consisted of peripheral blood, taken on day 0 of AZD1222 vaccination. All receptors come from an adult in good health.

The chain is built from TRBV14 and TRBJ2-7; weak D call: TRBD2 (6 bases). Per the germline V gene, CDR1 is SGHDN and CDR2 is FVKESK. V was trimmed by 3 bases and J by 4 bases, leaving 16 bases between them. The CDR3 runs 15 residues. The CDR3 nucleotides read TGTGCCAGCAGCCAGCCCCTGGGGGGATCATACGAGCAGTACTTC. Encoded protein: CASSQPLGGSYEQYF. The full variable domain, rest sourced from reference TRBV14 and TRBJ2-7, is EAGVTQFPSHSVIEKGQTVTLRCDPISGHDNLYWYRRVMGKEIKFLLHFVKESKQDESGMPNNRFLAERTGGTYSTLKVQPAELEDSGVYFCASSQPLGGSYEQYFGPGTRLTVT.

This clone was counted a single time. The chain uses TRBV11-2 and TRBJ2-3; perhaps TRBD2 as D (6 bases). Per the germline V gene, CDR1 is SGHAT and CDR2 is FQNNGV. The CDR3 loop spans 13 amino acids. V was clipped by 5 bases and J by 4 bases, with 10 bases between them. Here the CDR3 reads CASSGGVADTQYF. The DNA for the CDR3 is TGTGCCAGCAGCGGAGGGGTCGCAGATACGCAGTATTTT.

The genes are TRBV3-1 (or the pseudogene TRBV3-2) and TRBJ2-5, with TRBD2 matching 13 bases. This CDR3 is built from 16 residues. Germline V gene lookup returns CDR1 LGHDT and CDR2 YNNKEL (reference sequence). Trimming at V came to 4 bases and at J to 0 bases, leaving 2 bases not matched to a gene. CDR3 in amino acids: CASSPGTSGDQETQYF. The CDR3 nucleotides read TGTGCCAGCAGCCCCGGGACTAGCGGGGACCAAGAGACCCAGTACTTC.

The rearrangement links TRBV21-1 to TRBJ2-1; the table assigns TRBD2, which was not confirmed against the DNA. TRBV21-1 has pseudogene status. The CDR3 sequence is 16 residues long. CDR3 DNA sequence: TGTGCCAGCAGCGGACTGACATGGGGTTACTACAATGAGCAGTTCTTC. This gives the protein CASSGLTWGYYNEQFF.

The J gene is TRBJ1-6, the V gene TRBV19; weak D call: TRBD1 (5 bases). Germline V lookup: CDR1 LNHDA, CDR2 SQIVND (reference sequence). The CDR3 has 14 amino acids. The V gene lost 4 bases and the J gene lost 6 bases, with 10 bases spanning the gap. This CDR3 reads CASSTTGFNSPLHF. The CDR3 region has the DNA TGTGCCAGTAGTACCACAGGATTTAATTCACCCCTCCACTTT. Based on the CDR3 plus reference TRBV19 and TRBJ1-6, the full variable domain is DGGITQSPKYLFRKEGQNVTLSCEQNLNHDAMYWYRQDPGQGLRLIYYSQIVNDFQKGDIAEGYSVSREKKESFPLTVTSAQKNPTAFYLCASSTTGFNSPLHFGNGTRLTVT.

This chain connects TRBV18 to TRBJ1-1, with a weak D call TRBD1 (5 bases). The CDR3 is 18 amino acids. Deletions cut 1 base from V and 3 bases from J, with 21 bases between. Germline CDR1 KGHSH, CDR2 LQKENI. The CDR3 sequence is CASSPQGGGVDAYTEAFF. The CDR3 region has the DNA TGTGCCAGCTCACCACAGGGCGGGGGGGTCGACGCGTACACTGAAGCTTTCTTT. The complete variable domain, with remaining parts taken from reference TRBV18 and TRBJ1-1, reads NAGVMQNPRHLVRRRGQEARLRCSPMKGHSHVYWYRQLPEEGLKFMVYLQKENIIDESGMPKERFSAEFPKEGPSILRIQQVVRGDSAAYFCASSPQGGGVDAYTEAFFGQGTRLTVV.

The CDR3, as DNA: TGCGCCAGCAGCCAAGCGGCCCAAGGGAGCGGTTACTCCTACGAGCAGTACTTC. Protein product: CASSQAAQGSGYSYEQYF. V gene TRBV4-1 combines with J gene TRBJ2-7; TRBD2 might be the D (5 bases). Trimming took off 1 base at V and 0 bases at J, with 19 bases between the two ends. Looked up from germline, CDR1 is MGHRA and CDR2 is YSYEKL. This CDR3 has 18 residues.

This chain joins TRBV6-2 or TRBV6-3 and TRBJ2-3; D call uncertain. The CDR3 runs 11 residues. V lost 0 bases and J lost 6, with 1 base in between. The germline gives CDR1 MNHEY, CDR2 SVGEGT. This CDR3 reads CASSYSDTQYF. CDR3 DNA: TGTGCCAGCAGTTACTCGGATACGCAGTATTTT.

The CDR3 sequence: CASGSYGENGYTF. The CDR3 nucleotides are TGTGCCAGCGGGTCTTACGGGGAAAATGGCTACACCTTC. The chain employs TRBV12-3 or TRBV12-4 and TRBJ1-2; D is ambiguous. V was shortened by 8 bases and J by 6 bases, with 16 bases between the two germline ends. The CDR3 covers 13 residues.

This chain links TRBV27 with TRBJ2-1; 12 nucleotides line up with TRBD2. The CDR3 spans 17 residues. After removal of 2 bases from V and 3 bases from J, the junction contained 5 bases not matched to a gene. The germline CDR1 and CDR2 sequences are MNHEY and SMNVEV (reference sequence). Written as DNA, the CDR3 is TGTGCCAGCAGTTTACAACCGACTAGCGGGAGCTACAATGAGCAGTTCTTC. Encoded protein: CASSLQPTSGSYNEQFF.

This chain connects TRBV27 to TRBJ2-7; D is unclear. CDR3 length equals 15 residues. With 2 bases removed from V and 2 bases from J, the gap between germline ends came to 13 bases. From germline, CDR1 is MNHEY and CDR2 SMNVEV (reference sequence). The CDR3 loop is CASSLAPTGPYEQYF. The CDR3 nucleotides read TGTGCCAGCAGTTTAGCACCTACCGGTCCCTACGAGCAGTACTTC.

DNA of the CDR3: TGTGCCAGCAGCTTAGATAGCGGGAGAAAGCAGTTCTTC. As protein: CASSLDSGRKQFF. V usage is TRBV7-2 and J usage is TRBJ2-1; 9 bases are a match to TRBD2. CDR1 SGHTA and CDR2 FQGNSA come from the germline V gene. V lost 1 base, J lost 11 bases, and 3 bases stayed unmatched. The CDR3 is 13 residues long. The variable domain in full, with the rest retrieved from reference TRBV7-2 and TRBJ2-1, is GAGVSQSPSNKVTEKGKDVELRCDPISGHTALYWYRQSLGQGLEFLIYFQGNSAPDKSGLPSDRFSAERTGGSVSTLTIQRTQQEDSAVYLCASSLDSGRKQFFGPGTRLTVL.

V and J are TRBV7-9 and TRBJ2-1; D gene unclear. The CDR3 length is 15 residues. Germline loops: CDR1 SEHNR, CDR2 FQNEAQ (reference sequence). V dropped 5 bases and J dropped 7 bases, with 18 bases sitting between them. CDR3 amino acids: CASSHPGRSRNEQFF. CDR3 coding DNA: TGTGCCAGCAGCCATCCGGGCCGTTCCCGTAATGAGCAGTTCTTC.

This chain links TRBV10-3 with TRBJ2-7; D unresolved. The CDR3 has 14 amino acids. The germline V and J ends were trimmed by 4 bases and 0 bases, with 10 bases remaining between them. Germline CDR1 is ENHRY and CDR2 is SYGVKD. The CDR3 DNA sequence: TGTGCCATCAGTGGTCATTTGGGCTCCTACGAGCAGTACTTC. Translated: CAISGHLGSYEQYF.

The chain combines TRBV19 with TRBJ1-1; D might be TRBD1 (6 bases). The V gene lost 6 bases and the J gene lost 4 bases, with 15 bases spanning the gap. The germline CDR1 and CDR2 sequences are LNHDA and SQIVND (reference sequence). The CDR3 spans 14 residues. The CDR3, as DNA: TGTGCCAGTAGATCTCAAGGGGGAGTCACTGAAGCTTTCTTT. Amino acids: CASRSQGGVTEAFF.

CDR3 region: CASSVALNGGLEQYF. CDR3 nucleotides: TGTGCCAGCAGCGTAGCTCTCAACGGGGGTCTCGAGCAGTACTTC. The gene calls are TRBV9 and TRBJ2-7, with D possibly matching TRBD2 (6 bases). CDR3 length: 15 amino acids. Trimming shortened V by 0 bases and J by 6 bases, and 16 bases separated the two germline ends. Germline V gene data show CDR1 as SGDLS and CDR2 as YYNGEE.

The chain carries TRBV7-2 and TRBJ2-2; 7 bases fit TRBD1. The CDR3 has 14 amino acids. Germline V lookup: CDR1 SGHTA, CDR2 FQGNSA. The junction had 4 bases not matched to a gene; V was cut back by 4 bases and J by 5 bases. The CDR3, as DNA: TGTGCCAGCAGCTCACAACAGGGGACCGGGGAGCTGTTTTTT. Amino acid sequence: CASSSQQGTGELFF.